This TCR beta chain came from a study of blood T cell repertoires in COVID-19. Across the study: The United States, Italy and Spain were the sources of the acute and convalescent COVID-19 samples. In each case, the material was cDNA or gDNA derived from T cells, B-cell-depleted T cells, or PBMCs.

As originally analysed: From reference gene primer amplification, estimates of nucleated cell counts were derived. This table comes from immunoSEQ multiplex PCR, and its TCRdb copy is limited to in-frame clones, with some not included. The V and J calls and clone size come from that table; D and trimming were worked out from the DNA. The top ten hold over 0.65% of the sample, which has roughly 250,000 clones, about nine tenths seen once. With 5 bases removed from V and 6 bases from J, the gap between germline ends came to 10 bases. Germline V gene sequence: CDR1 LGHDT, CDR2 YNNKEL (reference sequence). The CDR3 is 12 amino acids. While infection was still active, Seattle patients were enrolled and then followed longitudinally.

The specimen sequenced was peripheral blood. The sequence derives from a man between 25 and 39 years old with COVID-19, enrolled during active disease. This chain links TRBV3-1 (or the pseudogene TRBV3-2) with TRBJ1-1; D ambiguous. The CDR3 is CASSSVGAEAFF. CDR3 DNA: TGTGCCAGCAGCTCCGTCGGGGCTGAAGCTTTCTTT.